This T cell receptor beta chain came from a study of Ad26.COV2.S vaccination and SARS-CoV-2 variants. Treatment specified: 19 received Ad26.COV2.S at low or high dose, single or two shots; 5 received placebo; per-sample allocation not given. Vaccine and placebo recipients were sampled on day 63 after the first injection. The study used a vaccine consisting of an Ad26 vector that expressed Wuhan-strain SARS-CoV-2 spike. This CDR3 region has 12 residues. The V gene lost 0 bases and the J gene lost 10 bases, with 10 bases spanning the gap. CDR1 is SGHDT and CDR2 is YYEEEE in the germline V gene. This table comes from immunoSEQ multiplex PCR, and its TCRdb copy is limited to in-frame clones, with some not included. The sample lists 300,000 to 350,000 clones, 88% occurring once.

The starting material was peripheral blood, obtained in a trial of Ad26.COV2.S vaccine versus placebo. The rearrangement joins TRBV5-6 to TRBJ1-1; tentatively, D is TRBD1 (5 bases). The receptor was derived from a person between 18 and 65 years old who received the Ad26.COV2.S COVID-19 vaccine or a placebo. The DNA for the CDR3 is TGTGCCAGCAGCTTGGCCAGGGTCGGAGCTTTCTTT. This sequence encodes CASSLARVGAFF. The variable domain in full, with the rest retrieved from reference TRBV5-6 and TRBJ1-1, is DAGVTQSPTHLIKTRGQQVTLRCSPKSGHDTVSWYQQALGQGPQFIFQYYEEEERQRGNFPDRFSGHQFPNYSSELNVNALLLGDSALYLCASSLARVGAFFGQGTRLTVV.